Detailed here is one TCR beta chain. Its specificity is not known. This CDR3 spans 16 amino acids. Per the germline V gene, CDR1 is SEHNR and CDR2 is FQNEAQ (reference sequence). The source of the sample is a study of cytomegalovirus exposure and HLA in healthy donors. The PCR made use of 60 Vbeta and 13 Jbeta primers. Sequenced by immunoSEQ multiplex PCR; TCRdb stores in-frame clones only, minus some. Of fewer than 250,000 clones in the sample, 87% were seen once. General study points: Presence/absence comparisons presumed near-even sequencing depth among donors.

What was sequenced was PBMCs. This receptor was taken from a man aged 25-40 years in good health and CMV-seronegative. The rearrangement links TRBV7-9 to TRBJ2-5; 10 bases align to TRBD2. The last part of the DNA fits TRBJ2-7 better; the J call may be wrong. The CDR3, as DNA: TGTGCCAGCAGCGTAAGCCCAGGACTAGCGGTCTACGAGCAGTACTTC. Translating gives CASSVSPGLAVYEQYF.